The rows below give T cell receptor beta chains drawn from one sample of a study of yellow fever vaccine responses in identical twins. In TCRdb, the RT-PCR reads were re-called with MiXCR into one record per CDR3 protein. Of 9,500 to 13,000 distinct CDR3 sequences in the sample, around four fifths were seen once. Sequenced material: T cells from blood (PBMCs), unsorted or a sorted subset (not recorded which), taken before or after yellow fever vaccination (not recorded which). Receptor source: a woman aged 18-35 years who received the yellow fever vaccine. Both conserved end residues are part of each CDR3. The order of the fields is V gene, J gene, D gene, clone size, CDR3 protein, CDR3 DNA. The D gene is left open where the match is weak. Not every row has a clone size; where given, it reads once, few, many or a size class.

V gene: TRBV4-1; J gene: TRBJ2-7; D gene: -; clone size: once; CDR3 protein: CASSQDRAGTYEQYF; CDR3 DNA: TGCGCCAGCAGCCAAGATAGGGCAGGGACCTACGAGCAGTACTTC
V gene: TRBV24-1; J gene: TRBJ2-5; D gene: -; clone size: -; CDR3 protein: CATSDSGDETQYF; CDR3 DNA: TGTGCCACCAGTGACTCAGGGGACGAGACCCAGTACTTC
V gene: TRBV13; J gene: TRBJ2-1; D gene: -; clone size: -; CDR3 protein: CASSRPLNNEQFF; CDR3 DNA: TGTGCCAGCTCTCGCCCCCTTAACAATGAGCAGTTCTTC
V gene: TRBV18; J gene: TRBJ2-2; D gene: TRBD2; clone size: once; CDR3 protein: CASSPGPLAVLNTGELFF; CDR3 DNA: TGTGCCAGCTCACCGGGCCCACTAGCGGTGTTGAACACCGGGGAGCTGTTTTTT
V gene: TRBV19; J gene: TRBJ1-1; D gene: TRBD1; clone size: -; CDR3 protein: CGSYRGPTEAFF; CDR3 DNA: TGTGGCTCATACAGGGGGCCCACTGAAGCTTTCTTT
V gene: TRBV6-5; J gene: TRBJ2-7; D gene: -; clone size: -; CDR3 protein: CASSYSESHEQYF; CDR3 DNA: TGTGCCAGCAGTTACTCTGAATCCCACGAGCAGTACTTC
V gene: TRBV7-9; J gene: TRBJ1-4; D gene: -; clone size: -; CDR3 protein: CASSLNGQQNEKLFF; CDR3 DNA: TGTGCCAGCAGCTTAAACGGACAGCAAAATGAAAAACTGTTTTTT
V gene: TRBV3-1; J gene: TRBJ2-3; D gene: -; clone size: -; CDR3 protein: CASSPVPAGTDTQYF; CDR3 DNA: TGTGCCAGCAGCCCAGTACCAGCGGGCACGGATACGCAGTATTTT
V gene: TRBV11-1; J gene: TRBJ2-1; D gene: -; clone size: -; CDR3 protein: CASSLAGMNEQFF; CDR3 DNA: TGTGCCAGCAGCTTAGCGGGGATGAATGAGCAGTTCTTC
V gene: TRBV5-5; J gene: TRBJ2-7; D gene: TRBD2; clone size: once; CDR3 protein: CASSRMGTSGTPYEQYF; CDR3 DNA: TGTGCCAGCAGCCGAATGGGGACTAGCGGGACCCCTTACGAGCAGTACTTC
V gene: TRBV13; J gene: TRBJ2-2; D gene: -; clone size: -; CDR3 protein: CASSFLKNTGELFF; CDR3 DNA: TGTGCCAGCAGCTTCCTAAAGAACACCGGGGAGCTGTTTTTT
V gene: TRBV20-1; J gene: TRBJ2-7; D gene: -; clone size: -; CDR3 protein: CSARDEVVEVQYF; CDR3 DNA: TGCAGTGCTAGAGATGAGGTTGTGGAAGTGCAGTACTTC
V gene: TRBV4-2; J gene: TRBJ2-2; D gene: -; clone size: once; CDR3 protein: CASSQDSIGELFF; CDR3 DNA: TGTGCCAGCAGCCAAGACAGTATCGGGGAGCTGTTTTTT
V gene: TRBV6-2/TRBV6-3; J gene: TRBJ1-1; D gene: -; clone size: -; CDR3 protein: CASSYSMGIGTEAFF; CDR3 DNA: TGTGCCAGCAGTTACTCGATGGGGATTGGCACTGAAGCTTTCTTT
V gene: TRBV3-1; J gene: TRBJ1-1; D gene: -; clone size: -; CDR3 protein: CASSQFRGTEAFF; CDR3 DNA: TGTGCCAGCAGCCAATTTCGAGGGACTGAAGCTTTCTTT
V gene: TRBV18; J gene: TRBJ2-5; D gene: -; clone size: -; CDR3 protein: CASSPPRTAQETQYF; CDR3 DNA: TGTGCCAGCTCACCACCGAGGACAGCTCAAGAGACCCAGTACTTC
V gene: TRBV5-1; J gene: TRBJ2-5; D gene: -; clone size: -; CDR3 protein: CASSFRSREETQYF; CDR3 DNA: TGCGCCAGCAGCTTTAGGAGTAGAGAGGAGACCCAGTACTTC
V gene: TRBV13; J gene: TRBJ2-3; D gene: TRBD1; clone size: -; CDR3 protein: CASSAGQGRSDTQYF; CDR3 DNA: TGTGCCAGCAGCGCGGGACAGGGGAGGTCAGATACGCAGTATTTT
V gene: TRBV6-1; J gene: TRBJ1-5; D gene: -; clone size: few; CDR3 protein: CASSDAGRLSNQPQHF; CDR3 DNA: TGTGCCAGCAGTGATGCCGGACGGCTTAGCAATCAGCCCCAGCATTTT
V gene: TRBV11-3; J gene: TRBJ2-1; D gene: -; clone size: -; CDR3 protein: CASSLGGTFIYNEQFF; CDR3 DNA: TGTGCCAGCAGCTTAGGTGGGACTTTCATTTACAATGAGCAGTTCTTC
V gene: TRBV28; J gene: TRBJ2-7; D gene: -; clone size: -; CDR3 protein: CASSFDPTGHKGHEQYF; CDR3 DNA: TGTGCCAGCAGTTTCGATCCTACGGGACATAAGGGGCACGAGCAGTACTTC
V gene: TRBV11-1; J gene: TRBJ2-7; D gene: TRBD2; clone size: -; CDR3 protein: CASSFSSGGSEQYF; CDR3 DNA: TGTGCCAGCAGCTTCTCTAGCGGGGGAAGCGAGCAGTACTTC
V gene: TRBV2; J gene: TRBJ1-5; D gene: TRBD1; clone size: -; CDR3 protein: CASSGLLGTGNQPQHF; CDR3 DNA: TGTGCCAGCAGTGGGCTCCTCGGGACAGGCAATCAGCCCCAGCATTTT
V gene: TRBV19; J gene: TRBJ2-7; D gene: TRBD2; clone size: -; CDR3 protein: CASSMGSGTTYEQYF; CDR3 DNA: TGTGCCAGTAGTATGGGCAGCGGGACTACCTACGAGCAGTACTTC
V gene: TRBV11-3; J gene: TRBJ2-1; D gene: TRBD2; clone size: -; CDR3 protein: CASSLVQLAVDNEQFF; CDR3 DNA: TGTGCCAGCAGCTTAGTCCAACTAGCGGTGGACAATGAGCAGTTCTTC
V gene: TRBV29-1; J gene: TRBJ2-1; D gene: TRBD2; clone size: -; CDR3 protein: CSVRLAGARNEQFF; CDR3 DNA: TGCAGCGTCCGACTAGCGGGGGCGAGGAATGAGCAGTTCTTC
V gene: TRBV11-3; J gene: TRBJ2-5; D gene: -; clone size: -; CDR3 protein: CASSLGLQETQYF; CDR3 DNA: TGTGCCAGCAGCTTAGGACTGCAAGAGACCCAGTACTTC
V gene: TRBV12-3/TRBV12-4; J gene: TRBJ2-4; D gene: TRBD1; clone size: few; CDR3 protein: CASSSDRAGNIQYF; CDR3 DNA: TGTGCCAGCAGTTCGGACAGGGCCGGGAACATTCAGTACTTC
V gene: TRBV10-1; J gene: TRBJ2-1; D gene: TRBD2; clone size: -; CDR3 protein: CASSEYVSSGSYNEQFF; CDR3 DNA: TGCGCCAGCAGTGAGTATGTGTCTAGCGGGAGTTACAATGAGCAGTTCTTC
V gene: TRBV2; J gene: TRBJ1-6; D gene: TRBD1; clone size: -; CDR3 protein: CASKGGTGFSPLHF; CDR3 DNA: TGTGCCAGTAAGGGGGGGACAGGTTTTTCACCCCTCCACTTT
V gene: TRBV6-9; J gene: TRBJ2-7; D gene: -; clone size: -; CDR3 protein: CASSYAGNTYEQYF; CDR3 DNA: TGTGCCAGCAGTTATGCGGGAAATACCTACGAGCAGTACTTC
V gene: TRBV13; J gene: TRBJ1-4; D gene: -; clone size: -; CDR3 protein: CASSQAGGTNEKLFF; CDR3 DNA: TGTGCCAGCAGCCAAGCGGGGGGAACTAATGAAAAACTGTTTTTT
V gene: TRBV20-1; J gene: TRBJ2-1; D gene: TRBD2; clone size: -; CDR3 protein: CSASSPGTSRDNEQFF; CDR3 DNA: TGCAGTGCTAGTTCTCCGGGGACTAGCCGGGACAATGAGCAGTTCTTC
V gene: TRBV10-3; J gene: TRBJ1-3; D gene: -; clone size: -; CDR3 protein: CAIRAGGDGEASGNTIYF; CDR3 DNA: TGTGCCATCAGGGCAGGAGGGGACGGAGAAGCCTCTGGAAACACCATATATTTT
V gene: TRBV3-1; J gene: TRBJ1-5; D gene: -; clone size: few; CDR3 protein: CASSQDYGLNQPQHF; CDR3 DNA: TGTGCCAGCAGCCAAGACTACGGGCTAAATCAGCCCCAGCATTTT
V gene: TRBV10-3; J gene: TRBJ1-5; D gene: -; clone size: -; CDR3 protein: CAISDGRSQPQHF; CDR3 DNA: TGTGCCATCAGTGATGGGCGGTCGCAGCCCCAGCATTTT
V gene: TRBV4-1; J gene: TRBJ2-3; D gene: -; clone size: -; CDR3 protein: CASSQDVGLTSTDTQYF; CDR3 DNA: TGCGCCAGCAGCCAAGATGTAGGGCTGACGAGCACAGATACGCAGTATTTT
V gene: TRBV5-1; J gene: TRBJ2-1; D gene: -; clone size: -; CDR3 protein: CASSLDGTVSSYNEQFF; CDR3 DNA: TGCGCCAGCAGCTTGGATGGGACTGTTAGCTCCTACAATGAGCAGTTCTTC
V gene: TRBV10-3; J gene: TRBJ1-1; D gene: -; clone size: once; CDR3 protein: CASKRDRGNTEAFF; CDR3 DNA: TGTGCCTCAAAGCGCGACCGGGGCAACACTGAAGCTTTCTTT
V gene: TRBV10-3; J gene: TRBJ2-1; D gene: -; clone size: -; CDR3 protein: CAISPGLLYNEQFF; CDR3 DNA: TGTGCCATCAGTCCGGGTCTTCTTTACAATGAGCAGTTCTTC
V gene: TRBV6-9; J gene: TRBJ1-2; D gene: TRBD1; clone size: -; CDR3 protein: CASSYEVRTGTRMWGYTF; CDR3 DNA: TGTGCCAGCAGTTATGAAGTACGGACAGGGACAAGGATGTGGGGCTACACCTTC
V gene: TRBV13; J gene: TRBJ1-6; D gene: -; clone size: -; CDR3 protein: CASRAFAYNSPLHF; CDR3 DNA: TGTGCCAGCAGGGCGTTCGCCTATAATTCACCCCTCCACTTT
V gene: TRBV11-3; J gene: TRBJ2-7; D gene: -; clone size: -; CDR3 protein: CASSLVQGRTYEQYF; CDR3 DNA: TGTGCCAGCAGCCTAGTCCAGGGTCGGACCTACGAGCAGTACTTC
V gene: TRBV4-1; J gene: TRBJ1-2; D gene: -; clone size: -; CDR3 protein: CASSQDEAGVLEGYTF; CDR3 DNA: TGCGCCAGCAGCCAAGACGAGGCAGGGGTGCTTGAGGGCTACACCTTC
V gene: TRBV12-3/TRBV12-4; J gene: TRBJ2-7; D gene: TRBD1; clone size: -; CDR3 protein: CASTPGQGVYEQYF; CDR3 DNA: TGTGCCAGCACTCCGGGACAGGGGGTTTACGAGCAGTACTTC
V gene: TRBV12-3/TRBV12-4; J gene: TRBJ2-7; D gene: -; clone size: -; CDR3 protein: CASSKGHPYEQYF; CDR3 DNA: TGTGCCAGCAGTAAGGGACATCCCTACGAGCAGTACTTC
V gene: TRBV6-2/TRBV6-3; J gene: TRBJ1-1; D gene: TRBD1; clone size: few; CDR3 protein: CASSWDRGPGWTEAFF; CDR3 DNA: TGTGCCAGCAGTTGGGACAGGGGGCCGGGATGGACTGAAGCTTTCTTT